Each of the 14 T cell receptor beta chains below was sequenced from the same sample in a study of shared clonotypes between healthy human individuals. As defined, naive CD8 cells were CD45RO-negative and positively selected for CCR7, with terminally differentiated effector memory CD45RA+ cells excluded. Some clones are missing from TCRdb's copy, which holds only in-frame ones; the method was immunoSEQ multiplex PCR. The sample shows about 1,800,000 clones, about 95% of them seen only once. The sample comprised naive CD8+ T cells sorted from blood. These receptors came from a man younger than 35 in good health.

This clone appeared a few times. The same CDR3 arises from other DNA sequences in this sample as well. The chain has TRBV2 and TRBJ2-1; the D is unclear. The V gene lost 3 bases and the J gene lost 3 bases, with 3 bases spanning the gap. The germline V gene encodes CDR1 SNHLY and CDR2 FYNNEI. The CDR3 extends over 12 amino acids. CDR3 region: CASSDGYNEQFF. As DNA, the CDR3 is TGTGCCAGCAGTGACGGCTACAATGAGCAGTTCTTC.

The genes are TRBV25-1 and TRBJ2-3, with D unresolved. V shed 2 bases and J shed 0 bases, with 12 bases lying between them. This CDR3 is built from 16 residues. Per germline, CDR1 MGHDK and CDR2 SYGVNS. The CDR3 nucleotides read TGTGCCAGCAGTGAAGCCGGAGAAGAAAGCACAGATACGCAGTATTTT. This translates into CASSEAGEESTDTQYF.

A word on this clone: The sample carries other DNA sequences with the same CDR3. The chain employs TRBV5-4 and TRBJ1-1; 7 nucleotides line up with TRBD1. From germline, CDR1 is SGHNT and CDR2 YYREEE (reference sequence). CDR3 length equals 12 residues. V was clipped by 4 bases and J by 4 bases; unmatched bases: 1. Here the CDR3 reads CASSPGGTEAFF. The CDR3 DNA sequence: TGTGCCAGCAGCCCAGGGGGCACTGAAGCTTTCTTT. Full variable domain (remainder filled in from reference TRBV5-4 and TRBJ1-1): ETGVTQSPTHLIKTRGQQVTLRCSSQSGHNTVSWYQQALGQGPQFIFQYYREEENGRGNFPPRFSGLQFPNYSSELNVNALELDDSALYLCASSPGGTEAFFGQGTRLTVV.

This chain joins TRBV5-1 and TRBJ1-4; 10 positions agree with TRBD1. The CDR3 length is 15 residues. Germline assignment: CDR1 SGHRS and CDR2 YFSETQ. The trim removed 4 bases at V and 6 bases at J, leaving 6 bases unmatched. Written as DNA, the CDR3 is TGCGCCAGCAGCATGACCGGGACAGGGGATGAAAAACTGTTTTTT. It is translated as CASSMTGTGDEKLFF.

CDR3 sequence (DNA): TGTGCCAGCAGCCAAGCGGACAGCACAGATACGCAGTATTTT. Its translation: CASSQADSTDTQYF. J is TRBJ2-3 and V is TRBV14; unclear D gene. Deletions cut 1 base from V and 0 bases from J, with 5 bases between. Germline values: CDR1 SGHDN, CDR2 FVKESK. The CDR3 runs 14 residues.

The V gene is TRBV5-1, the J gene TRBJ2-7, with 13 nucleotides matching TRBD2. CDR3 length equals 16 residues. The germline V gene has CDR1 SGHRS and CDR2 YFSETQ. Trimming at V came to 4 bases and at J to 6 bases, leaving 10 bases not matched to a gene. Here the CDR3 reads CASSSGTSGIGSEQYF. Here the CDR3 DNA reads TGCGCCAGCAGCAGTGGGACTAGCGGGATCGGTTCCGAGCAGTACTTC.

This rearrangement joins TRBV23-1 to TRBJ1-6; weak D call: TRBD1 (5 bases). TRBV23-1 is sorted into the ORF group, with uncertain function. This CDR3 has 11 amino acids. The V gene lost 3 bases and the J gene lost 11 bases, with 5 bases spanning the gap. CDR3 amino acids: CASSQGPPLHF. The CDR3 DNA follows: TGCGCCAGCAGTCAGGGGCCACCCCTCCACTTT.

The chain has TRBV11-2 and TRBJ2-4; 8 bases are shared with TRBD2. There are 15 residues in the CDR3. V lost 1 base, J lost 7 bases, and 6 bases stayed unmatched. Per germline, CDR1 SGHAT and CDR2 FQNNGV. For the CDR3, the DNA is TGTGCCAGCAGCTTAGGGCGGCTAGCGGGCAACATTCAGTACTTC. It encodes CASSLGRLAGNIQYF. Together with reference TRBV11-2 and TRBJ2-4, the CDR3 gives the full variable domain: EAGVAQSPRYKIIEKRQSVAFWCNPISGHATLYWYQQILGQGPKLLIQFQNNGVVDDSQLPKDRFSAERLKGVDSTLKIQPAKLEDSAVYLCASSLGRLAGNIQYFGAGTRLSVL.

The chain couples TRBV6-1 to TRBJ2-1; D is uncertain. This CDR3 region has 13 residues. Germline-derived CDR1 and CDR2 are MNHNS and SASEGT. Trimming cost V 6 bases and J 0 bases, with 6 bases left between them. The CDR3 DNA reads as TGTGCCAGCAGCCGGATCTCCTACAATGAGCAGTTCTTC. It specifies CASSRISYNEQFF.

This sequence joins TRBV5-4 and TRBJ2-7; TRBD2 agrees at 7 bases. The CDR3 loop spans 15 amino acids. Germline V gene lookup returns CDR1 SGHNT and CDR2 YYREEE (reference sequence). V lost 0 bases, J lost 2 bases, and 5 bases stayed unmatched. The CDR3 spells CASSLEAGPTYEQYF. CDR3 bases: TGTGCCAGCAGCTTGGAAGCGGGGCCAACCTACGAGCAGTACTTC.

The CDR3 DNA sequence: TGTGCCAGCAGCGGATCCGGGACAGGGGCTTGGGAGCAGTACTTC. Amino acids: CASSGSGTGAWEQYF. The V and J genes are TRBV13 and TRBJ2-7, with TRBD1 matching over 10 bases. The CDR3 length is 15 residues. J lost 7 bases, V lost 5 bases, and 11 bases had no gene match. From germline, CDR1 is PRHDT and CDR2 FYEKMQ (reference sequence). The variable domain in full, with the rest retrieved from reference TRBV13 and TRBJ2-7, is AAGVIQSPRHLIKEKRETATLKCYPIPRHDTVYWYQQGPGQDPQFLISFYEKMQSDKGSIPDRFSAQQFSDYHSELNMSSLELGDSALYFCASSGSGTGAWEQYFGPGTRLTVT.

The chain is built from TRBV9 and TRBJ1-1; D is undetermined. Germline V CDR1 and CDR2: SGDLS, YYNGEE. Trimming removed 0 bases from V and 1 base from J, with 10 bases in between. CDR3 length: 15 residues. The CDR3: CASSVDGVGNTEAFF. CDR3 in DNA: TGTGCCAGCAGCGTAGATGGCGTCGGGAACACTGAAGCTTTCTTT.

The chain combines TRBV5-4 with TRBJ2-3; D is possibly TRBD1 (5 bases). The CDR3 runs 15 residues. The V gene's germline CDR1 is SGHNT and CDR2 YYREEE (reference sequence). V dropped 0 bases and J dropped 1 base, with 9 bases sitting between them. CDR3 nucleotides: TGTGCCAGCAGCTTGGTTGAAGGGGGCACAGATACGCAGTATTTT. This encodes CASSLVEGGTDTQYF.

This clone was counted once. This chain joins TRBV7-2 and TRBJ2-5; no clear D. This CDR3 is built from 15 residues. Germline values: CDR1 SGHTA, CDR2 FQGNSA. Trimming left V 2 bases short and J 2 bases short, with 12 bases between. In nucleotides, the CDR3 is TGTGCCAGCAGCTTATACCAACATCCGCAAGAGACCCAGTACTTC. This sequence encodes CASSLYQHPQETQYF.